These 15 T cell receptor beta chains share one sample of origin, sequenced in a study of shared clonotypes between healthy human individuals. Naive CD8 isolation took CD45RO-negative cells positively selected for CCR7 and excluded terminally differentiated effector memory CD45RA+ cells. The table came from immunoSEQ multiplex PCR; TCRdb's copy has only in-frame clones and leaves some out. The sample consists of about 2.1 million clones, 85% to 95% of them appearing once. Sequenced: naive CD8+ T cells from PBMCs. The receptors were sampled from a man between 18 and 29 years old in good health. Some clones in this sample may be carry-over from other donors' samples.

The V call is TRBV7-3, the J call TRBJ1-1; a possible D gene is TRBD1 (6 bases). Germline V gene lookup returns CDR1 SGHTA and CDR2 FQGTGA. This CDR3 has 15 amino acids. V lost 0 bases to trimming and J lost 7 bases, with 15 bases between them. DNA of the CDR3: TGTGCCAGCAGCTTAACGAACGGGGGCGGATTTGAAGCTTTCTTT. Encoded protein: CASSLTNGGGFEAFF.

Regarding this clone: Other DNA sequences in the same sample also yield this CDR3. The gene calls are TRBV19 and TRBJ2-1; D is possibly TRBD1 or TRBD2 (5 bases each). Germline-derived CDR1 and CDR2 are LNHDA and SQIVND (reference sequence). V dropped 3 bases and J dropped 2 bases, with 11 bases sitting between them. CDR3 length: 15 residues. This CDR3 reads CASSMGRGPYNEQFF. CDR3 bases: TGTGCCAGTAGTATGGGACGAGGTCCCTACAATGAGCAGTTCTTC.

This clone was seen only once. The rearrangement links TRBV28 to TRBJ2-1; D uncertain. This CDR3 has 15 amino acids. V was trimmed by 4 bases and J by 0 bases, leaving 10 bases between them. Germline V gene sequence: CDR1 MDHEN, CDR2 SYDVKM. DNA of the CDR3: TGTGCCAGCAGTTCTAATAAAATCTCCTACAATGAGCAGTTCTTC. Its protein is CASSSNKISYNEQFF.

This clone has just one count. The chain employs TRBV28 and TRBJ2-6; D tentatively fits TRBD1 or TRBD2 (6 bases each). The CDR3 extends over 20 amino acids. Per germline, CDR1 MDHEN and CDR2 SYDVKM. Trimming shortened V by 6 bases and J by 0 bases, and 24 bases separated the two germline ends. The CDR3 spells CASSPQIRGGGGSGANVLTF. The CDR3, as DNA: TGTGCCAGCAGCCCCCAAATCCGGGGCGGAGGGGGCTCTGGGGCCAACGTCCTGACTTTC.

As DNA, the CDR3 is TGTGCCAGCAGCTTAGTCCGTCAAACGTTGCATACGCAGTATTTT. Residues: CASSLVRQTLHTQYF. V usage is TRBV11-2 and J usage is TRBJ2-3; no reliable D call. The germline V gene encodes CDR1 SGHAT and CDR2 FQNNGV. The CDR3 totals 15 residues. V was shortened by 1 base and J by 7 bases, with 15 bases between the two germline ends.

The chain has TRBV4-1 and TRBJ1-1; TRBD1 matches 10 bases. The V and J ends lost 4 bases and 6 bases, in that order; junction bases with no gene match: 14. The CDR3 extends over 17 amino acids. CDR1 is MGHRA and CDR2 is YSYEKL in the germline V gene. The CDR3 protein is CASSLAMTGTGVPEAFF. The CDR3 coding sequence is TGCGCCAGCAGCCTAGCTATGACCGGGACAGGGGTCCCTGAAGCTTTCTTT.

The rearrangement links TRBV6-1 to TRBJ2-1; D remains ambiguous. Germline values: CDR1 MNHNS, CDR2 SASEGT. Trimming left V 0 bases short and J 0 bases short, with 9 bases between. The CDR3 totals 16 residues. The CDR3 spells CASSEAVAYSYNEQFF. CDR3 bases: TGTGCCAGCAGTGAAGCCGTCGCTTACTCCTACAATGAGCAGTTCTTC.

The V and J genes are TRBV28 and TRBJ1-5; D might be TRBD1 (6 bases). V was shortened by 3 bases and J by 2 bases, with 11 bases between the two germline ends. The CDR3 has 15 residues. Germline V gene lookup returns CDR1 MDHEN and CDR2 SYDVKM. CDR3 region: CASSFGGLGNQPQHF. DNA for the CDR3: TGTGCCAGCAGTTTTGGGGGCTTGGGCAATCAGCCCCAGCATTTT.

J is TRBJ1-5 and V is TRBV28; TRBD1 agrees at 7 bases. J gave up 8 bases and V 6 bases, and 16 bases lay outside the gene matches. Per the germline V gene, CDR1 is MDHEN and CDR2 is SYDVKM. The CDR3 totals 16 residues. In DNA form, the CDR3 reads TGTGCCAGCAGCCCGCCGGACAGGCCCATTCTTAAGCCCCAGCATTTT. Encoded protein: CASSPPDRPILKPQHF.

Here the CDR3 DNA reads TGTCCATCCACAGATACGCAGTATTTT. Protein product: CPSTDTQYF. The rearrangement uses TRBV6-5 and TRBJ2-3; D is unresolved. The CDR3 runs to 9 residues. Germline lookup yields CDR1 MNHEY and CDR2 SVGAGI.

The gene calls are TRBV6-1 and TRBJ2-3, with TRBD2 matching 9 bases. The length of the CDR3 is 16 residues. Germline trimming cut 4 bases from V and 0 bases from J; bases unmatched to any gene: 5. CDR1 MNHNS and CDR2 SASEGT come from the germline V gene. CDR3 coding DNA: TGTGCCAGCAGTGCGACTAGCGGATCTAGCACAGATACGCAGTATTTT. This encodes CASSATSGSSTDTQYF.

The gene calls are TRBV14 and TRBJ2-5, with unresolved D. The CDR3 covers 17 residues. Germline V gene sequence: CDR1 SGHDN, CDR2 FVKESK. Trimming stripped 3 bases from V and 1 base from J, with 18 bases between. Here the CDR3 reads CASSHPRLGGSQETQYF. In DNA, the CDR3 is TGTGCCAGCAGCCACCCCAGATTGGGTGGGTCCCAAGAGACCCAGTACTTC.

Comments on this clone: Other DNA sequences in this specimen translate into the identical CDR3. This chain connects TRBV7-9 to TRBJ1-1; D call uncertain. CDR3 length equals 12 residues. Trimming stripped 3 bases from V and 5 bases from J, with 7 bases between. CDR1 is SEHNR, CDR2 FQNEAQ, per germline (reference sequence). The CDR3 region is CASSFGSTEAFF. The CDR3 DNA follows: TGTGCCAGCAGCTTCGGAAGTACTGAAGCTTTCTTT.

The J gene is TRBJ1-3, the V gene TRBV7-9; 9 nucleotides align to TRBD1. The CDR3 runs to 16 residues. V dropped 4 bases and J dropped 4; count of bases not matched to a gene: 8. Germline values: CDR1 SEHNR, CDR2 FQNEAQ (reference sequence). The CDR3 DNA follows: TGTGCCAGCAGCTCCCGCACGGACAGGGGAGGAAACACCATATATTTT. Its translation: CASSSRTDRGGNTIYF.

This clone came up once. The chain employs TRBV14 and TRBJ2-5; 8 bases map to TRBD1. This CDR3 spans 14 amino acids. V lost 2 bases, J lost 4 bases, and 3 bases stayed unmatched. Germline values: CDR1 SGHDN, CDR2 FVKESK. DNA for the CDR3: TGTGCCAGCAGCCAACCACAGGGGGTAGAGACCCAGTACTTC. Translation: CASSQPQGVETQYF.